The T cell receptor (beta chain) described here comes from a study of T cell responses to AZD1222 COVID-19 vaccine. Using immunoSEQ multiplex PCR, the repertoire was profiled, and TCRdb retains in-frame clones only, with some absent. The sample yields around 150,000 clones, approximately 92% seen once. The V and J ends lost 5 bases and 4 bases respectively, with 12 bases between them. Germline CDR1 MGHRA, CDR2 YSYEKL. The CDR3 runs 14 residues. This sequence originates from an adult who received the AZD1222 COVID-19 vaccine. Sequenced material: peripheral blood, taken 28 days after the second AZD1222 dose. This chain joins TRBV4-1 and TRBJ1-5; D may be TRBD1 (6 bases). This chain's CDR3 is CASSDTGRNQPQHF. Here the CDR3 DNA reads TGCGCCAGCAGCGATACAGGGAGGAATCAGCCCCAGCATTTT.